A single sample is the source of the 15 T cell receptor beta chains below, sequenced in a study of blood T cell repertoires in COVID-19. The data were produced by immunoSEQ multiplex PCR, yet TCRdb's version contains in-frame clones alone and is incomplete. The sample lists 120,000 or so clones, roughly 80% occurring once. Material for sequencing was peripheral blood. The receptor set was obtained from a woman between 50 and 59 years old with acute or convalescent COVID-19.

The chain recombines TRBV6-2 or TRBV6-3 with TRBJ1-3; 8 bases line up with TRBD1. Germline assignment: CDR1 MNHEY and CDR2 SVGEGT. The CDR3 loop spans 19 amino acids. V shed 6 bases, J shed 0 bases, and the junction held 16 bases outside the gene matches. The CDR3: CASSPLRLTGEASGNTIYF. The CDR3 DNA reads as TGTGCCAGCAGCCCACTCCGATTGACAGGGGAGGCCTCTGGAAACACCATATATTTT.

The CDR3 is CASISTPAVNTEAFF. Written as DNA, the CDR3 is TGTGCCAGCATCTCGACACCGGCTGTTAACACTGAAGCTTTCTTT. The J gene is TRBJ1-1, the V gene TRBV6-5, with D hard to call. V gave up 7 bases and J gave up 2 bases, with 17 bases separating them. In germline, CDR1 is MNHEY, CDR2 SVGAGI. This CDR3 has 15 residues.

This clone was detected many times. V and J are TRBV19 and TRBJ1-5; 8 bases match TRBD1. Germline values: CDR1 LNHDA, CDR2 SQIVND (reference sequence). Trimming removed 7 bases from V and 3 bases from J; junction bases left unmatched: 5. This CDR3 has 14 amino acids. This CDR3 reads CASNRDRYNQPQHF. CDR3 sequence (DNA): TGTGCCAGTAACCGGGACAGGTACAATCAGCCCCAGCATTTT. The full variable domain, with the rest looked up from reference TRBV19 and TRBJ1-5, is DGGITQSPKYLFRKEGQNVTLSCEQNLNHDAMYWYRQDPGQGLRLIYYSQIVNDFQKGDIAEGYSVSREKKESFPLTVTSAQKNPTAFYLCASNRDRYNQPQHFGDGTRLSIL.

V gene TRBV3-1 (or the pseudogene TRBV3-2) combines with J gene TRBJ1-6; tentative D call: TRBD1 (6 bases). The CDR3 extends over 15 amino acids. V lost 1 base and J lost 7, with 11 bases in between. CDR1 LGHDT and CDR2 YNNKEL come from the germline V gene (reference sequence). In nucleotides, the CDR3 is TGTGCCAGCAGCCAAGTGCGGGGGGCGAATTCACCCCTCCACTTT. Its protein is CASSQVRGANSPLHF.

The chain couples TRBV19 to TRBJ1-6; no definite D call. This CDR3 has 14 residues. The V gene lost 5 bases and the J gene lost 0 bases, with 5 bases spanning the gap. The germline CDR1 and CDR2 sequences are LNHDA and SQIVND (reference sequence). The CDR3 protein is CASSPVSYNSPLHF. The CDR3 coding sequence is TGTGCCAGTAGTCCAGTCTCCTATAATTCACCCCTCCACTTT.

This chain links TRBV10-3 with TRBJ2-3, with 7 bases fitting TRBD1. The CDR3 totals 16 residues. Germline V gene lookup returns CDR1 ENHRY and CDR2 SYGVKD. Germline trimming cut 7 bases from V and 0 bases from J; bases unmatched to any gene: 10. Written as DNA, the CDR3 is TGTGCCATCAATAACGCAGGGGGAACCAGCACAGATACGCAGTATTTT. Residues: CAINNAGGTSTDTQYF.

The gene calls are TRBV18 and TRBJ2-7; TRBD2 might be the D (5 bases). Looked up from germline, CDR1 is KGHSH and CDR2 is LQKENI. Trimming cost V 3 bases and J 3 bases, with 9 bases left between them. This CDR3 spans 13 amino acids. The CDR3 region is CASSPNRGYEQYF. CDR3 nucleotide sequence: TGTGCCAGCTCACCGAATCGGGGCTACGAGCAGTACTTC. Variable domain in full (rest from reference TRBV18 and TRBJ2-7): NAGVMQNPRHLVRRRGQEARLRCSPMKGHSHVYWYRQLPEEGLKFMVYLQKENIIDESGMPKERFSAEFPKEGPSILRIQQVVRGDSAAYFCASSPNRGYEQYFGPGTRLTVT.

The V call is TRBV6-1, the J call TRBJ1-5; D may be TRBD1 (5 bases). This CDR3 has 16 amino acids. Per the germline V gene, CDR1 is MNHNS and CDR2 is SASEGT. V was pared by 0 bases and J by 0 bases, with 9 bases between. CDR3 amino acids: CASSEAGGYSNQPQHF. Here the CDR3 DNA reads TGTGCCAGCAGTGAAGCGGGGGGTTATAGCAATCAGCCCCAGCATTTT.

The V gene is TRBV27, the J gene TRBJ1-1, with D possibly matching TRBD1 (5 bases). The germline V gene encodes CDR1 MNHEY and CDR2 SMNVEV (reference sequence). V gave up 3 bases and J gave up 10 bases, with 12 bases separating them. CDR3 size: 12 residues. CDR3 DNA: TGTGCCAGCAGTTTTAGCGGGGGAGGAGCTTTCTTT. It yields the protein CASSFSGGGAFF.

The chain uses TRBV7-2 and TRBJ1-5; no firm D call. The CDR3 spans 12 residues. The V end was cut by 6 bases, the J end by 3 bases, with 6 bases between. CDR1 and CDR2 (germline): SGHTA, FQGNSA. Here the CDR3 reads CASSLNNQPQHF. The CDR3 DNA is TGTGCCAGCAGTCTTAACAATCAGCCCCAGCATTTT.

This sequence joins TRBV19 and TRBJ1-2, with D uncertain. V was trimmed by 3 bases and J by 4 bases, leaving 15 bases between them. Germline V gene lookup returns CDR1 LNHDA and CDR2 SQIVND (reference sequence). The CDR3 covers 15 residues. The chain's CDR3 is CASSMMGSLSYGYTF. The CDR3 DNA reads as TGTGCCAGTAGTATGATGGGCAGCCTTTCCTATGGCTACACCTTC.

This clone is a singleton in its sample. This chain joins TRBV10-1 and TRBJ2-7; TRBD1 aligns across 9 bases. The V gene end was trimmed by 3 bases and the J gene end by 4 bases; junction bases not matched to a gene: 10. CDR1 is WNHNN, CDR2 SYGVQD, per germline (reference sequence). The CDR3 is made up of 16 amino acids. CDR3 sequence (DNA): TGCGCCAGCAGTGAAGGACAGGGGTCCGCGAAGTACGAGCAGTACTTC. The encoded protein is CASSEGQGSAKYEQYF.

The chain recombines TRBV5-1 with TRBJ1-2; tentative D call: TRBD1 (6 bases). This CDR3 spans 14 amino acids. Trimming cost V 1 base and J 5 bases, with 12 bases left between them. CDR1 is SGHRS, CDR2 YFSETQ, per germline. CDR3 protein: CASSLSAGEYGYTF. CDR3 bases: TGCGCCAGCAGCTTGAGTGCAGGGGAGTATGGCTACACCTTC.

J is TRBJ2-7 and V is TRBV21-1; the D segment call TRBD1 is taken from the table without a DNA check. TRBV21-1 is classified as a pseudogene. The length of the CDR3 is 16 residues. Written as DNA, the CDR3 is TGTGCCAGCAGCGGTTACAGGGCCTTGGGGGCCTACGAGCAGTACTTC. Protein sequence: CASSGYRALGAYEQYF.

The rearrangement links TRBV4-2 to TRBJ2-3; 10 positions match TRBD2. Germline V gene sequence: CDR1 LGHNA, CDR2 YNFKEQ. The V and J ends lost 1 base and 6 bases, in that order; junction bases with no gene match: 7. CDR3 length: 16 residues. CDR3 protein: CASSQVKSGGVDTQYF. CDR3 DNA sequence: TGTGCCAGCAGCCAAGTCAAGAGCGGGGGGGTTGATACGCAGTATTTT.